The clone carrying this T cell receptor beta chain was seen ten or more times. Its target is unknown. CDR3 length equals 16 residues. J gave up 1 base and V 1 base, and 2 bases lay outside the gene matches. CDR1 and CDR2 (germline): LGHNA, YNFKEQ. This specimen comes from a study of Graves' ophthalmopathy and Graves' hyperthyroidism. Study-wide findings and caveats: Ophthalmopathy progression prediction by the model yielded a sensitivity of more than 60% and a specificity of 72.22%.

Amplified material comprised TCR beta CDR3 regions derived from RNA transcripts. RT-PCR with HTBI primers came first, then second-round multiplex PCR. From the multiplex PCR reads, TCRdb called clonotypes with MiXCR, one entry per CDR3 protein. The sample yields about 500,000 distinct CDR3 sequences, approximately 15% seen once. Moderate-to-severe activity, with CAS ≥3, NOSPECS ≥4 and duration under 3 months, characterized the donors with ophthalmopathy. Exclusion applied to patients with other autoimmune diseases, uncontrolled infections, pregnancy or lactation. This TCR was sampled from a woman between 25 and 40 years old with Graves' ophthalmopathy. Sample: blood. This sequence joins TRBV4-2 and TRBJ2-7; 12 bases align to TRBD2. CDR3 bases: TGTGCCAGCAGCCAAGGGACTAGCGGGGATTCCTACGAGCAGTACTTC. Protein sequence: CASSQGTSGDSYEQYF.